One sample yielded the 10 T cell receptor beta chains listed below, sequenced in a study of tumor and adjacent non-tumor tissue in lung cancer. The template was RNA from unsorted bulk tissue. This non-tumor lung sample came from over 3 cm beyond the tumor edge. A modified ARM-PCR protocol with three rounds of nested PCR amplified TCRbeta. TCRdb reprocessed the multiplex PCR reads via MiXCR and lists one record per CDR3 protein. The data hold about 67,000 distinct CDR3 sequences, with about 77% observed a single time. The sample taken for sequencing was distant non-tumor lung tissue. These receptors were obtained from a man in his 60s with non-small cell lung cancer.

Remarks on this clonotype: This may stem from a read error, because a much larger clone lies one nucleotide away. The chain has TRBV5-1 and TRBJ2-6; no reliable D call. Germline CDR1 reads SGHRS; CDR2 reads YFSETQ. This CDR3 contains 16 residues. V was shortened by 4 bases and J by 0 bases, with 11 bases between the two germline ends. The CDR3, as DNA: TGCGCCAGCAGCCCCGGATTCACCTCTGGGGCCAACGTCCTGACTTTC. Amino acid sequence: CASSPGFTSGANVLTF.

The rearrangement joins TRBV5-5 to TRBJ2-3; perhaps TRBD2 as D (5 bases). The CDR3 is 15 amino acids. V lost 5 bases, J lost 4 bases, and 17 bases lay in between. Germline loops: CDR1 SGHKS, CDR2 YYEKEE (reference sequence). CDR3 sequence (DNA): TGTGCCAGCAGTCAGTGGGGAGAGCGATCAGATACGCAGTATTTT. The encoded protein is CASSQWGERSDTQYF.

For this clonotype: This could be a read error, since a much larger clone is one nucleotide away. The rearrangement uses TRBV28 and TRBJ1-1; 7 positions match TRBD1. The junction had 3 bases not matched to a gene; V was cut back by 5 bases and J by 3 bases. Germline CDR1 reads MDHEN; CDR2 reads SYDVKM. The CDR3 sequence is 13 residues long. The DNA for the CDR3 is TGTGCCAGCAGTGTCAGGGGGTACACTGAAGCTTTCTTT. It is translated as CASSVRGYTEAFF.

This clonotype was observed once. One junction end disagrees with the germline gene, perhaps due to a read error. This chain connects TRBV18 to TRBJ2-3; 13 positions match TRBD2. The CDR3 runs to 16 residues. Per the germline V gene, CDR1 is KGHSH and CDR2 is LQKENI. CDR3 in amino acids: CACSPGTSGNTDTQYF. Written as DNA, the CDR3 is TGTGCCTGCTCACCAGGGACTAGCGGGAACACAGATACGCAGTATTTT.

Points on this clonotype: The junction differs from germline at one of its ends, possibly a read error. The rearrangement links TRBV6-5 to TRBJ2-5, with D perhaps being TRBD1 or TRBD2 (6 bases each). The CDR3 runs to 14 residues. The germline gives CDR1 MNHEY, CDR2 SVGAGI. CDR3 DNA sequence: TGTGCCAACAGCCAATCGGCGGAGGGGGAGAACCAGTACTTC. This codes for CANSQSAEGENQYF.

This clonotype was picked up one time. Because it lacks the conserved phenylalanine or tryptophan at the end, this CDR3 is likely a read error. The chain carries TRBV6-5 and TRBJ2-1; 7 bases map to TRBD2. The CDR3 has 15 amino acids. Germline V lookup: CDR1 MNHEY, CDR2 SVGAGI. The CDR3 DNA is TGTGACAGCAGTTACTCTTCTAGCGGATACAATGAGCAGTTCTCC. Translation gives CDSSYSSSGYNEQFS.

As regards this clonotype: Since the CDR3 does not end with the conserved phenylalanine or tryptophan, this likely comes from a read error. No DNA is shown, since the ends of the CDR3 on it are uncertain; the CDR3 is the one TCRdb lists. The chain joins TRBV11-2 to TRBJ1-1. Counting both end residues, the CDR3 totals 14 amino acids. Germline V gene sequence: CDR1 SGHAT, CDR2 FQNNGV. The CDR3 here is CASNLDPRDPEAYS.

Comments on this clonotype: One end of the junction varies from germline; a read error may be responsible. The rearrangement links TRBV5-1 to TRBJ2-7; 7 bases fit TRBD2. The germline CDR1 and CDR2 sequences are SGHRS and YFSETQ. The CDR3 consists of 16 residues. CDR3 sequence: CASTLTSAGDLGEQYF. CDR3 DNA: TGTGCCAGCACCTTGACGTCCGCGGGAGACCTGGGCGAGCAGTACTTC. Drawing the rest from reference TRBV5-1 and TRBJ2-7, the complete variable domain is KAGVTQTPRYLIKTRGQQVTLSCSPISGHRSVSWYQQTPGQGLQFLFEYFSETQRNKGNFPGRFSGRQFSNSRSEMNVSTLELGDSALYLCASTLTSAGDLGEQYFGPGTRLTVT.

About this clonotype itself: Without the conserved terminal phenylalanine or tryptophan, this CDR3 likely stems from a read error. V usage is TRBV28 and J usage is TRBJ2-2; 11 bases map to TRBD2. The germline CDR1 and CDR2 sequences are MDHEN and SYDVKM. CDR3 length: 20 residues. CDR3 coding DNA: TGTACCAGCAGCATCATTCCGGGACTAGCGGAATACCGGAACACCGGGGAGCTGTTTTAT. Its translation is CTSSIIPGLAEYRNTGELFY.

A single count supports this clonotype. A read error may produce the germline difference seen at one junction end. The chain uses TRBV12-3 or TRBV12-4 and TRBJ2-5; a weak D match, TRBD1 (5 bases). The CDR3 sequence is 13 residues long. The CDR3 region is CASRTQVGETHYF. CDR3 sequence (DNA): TGTGCCAGCAGAACACAGGTTGGCGAGACCCATTACTTC.